Below are 7 T cell receptor beta chains sequenced from a single sample in a study of cytotoxic CD8 clonotypes in ibrutinib-treated CLL. Profiling relied on immunoSEQ multiplex PCR, and the TCRdb table lists in-frame clones only, not all of them. The sample lists some 70,000 clones; approximately 71% were seen once. The specimen comprised PBMCs, sampled after 12 months of ibrutinib treatment. These receptors originate from a human donor with chronic lymphocytic leukemia.

This clone was counted a few times. The J gene is TRBJ1-1, the V gene TRBV7-8; TRBD1 matches at 7 bases. CDR1 and CDR2 (germline): SGHVS, FQNEAQ. The CDR3 spans 19 residues. J was trimmed by 1 base and V by 7 bases; bases with no gene match: 21. The CDR3 DNA sequence: TGTGCCAGCATTAATGGAGGAAGGGGGCGTAAGGCTGGGAACACTGAAGCTTTCTTT. Translation gives CASINGGRGRKAGNTEAFF.

V and J are TRBV13 and TRBJ1-2; D is perhaps TRBD1 (5 bases). This CDR3 contains 12 residues. V was pared by 7 bases and J by 7 bases, with 13 bases between. Germline CDR1 is PRHDT and CDR2 is FYEKMQ (reference sequence). The CDR3 region is CASMEGLTGYTF. The CDR3 DNA is TGTGCCAGCATGGAGGGGTTGACTGGCTACACCTTC.

J is TRBJ2-5 and V is TRBV30; TRBD1 agrees at 11 bases. From germline, CDR1 is GTSNPN and CDR2 SVGIG (reference sequence). Unmatched junction bases numbered 9, after V lost 7 bases and J lost 5 bases. CDR3 length: 14 amino acids. CDR3 DNA sequence: TGTGCCTTCGCCCGGACAGGGGGCAGCGAGACCCAGTACTTC. The encoded protein is CAFARTGGSETQYF.

The chain is built from TRBV13 and TRBJ2-7, with TRBD1 matching over 7 bases. CDR1 is PRHDT and CDR2 is FYEKMQ in the germline V gene (reference sequence). J lost 3 bases, V lost 5 bases, and 10 bases had no gene match. This CDR3 has 15 amino acids. The CDR3 bases are TGTGCCAGCAGCGGCGAGAGACAGGGCGACTACGAGCAGTACTTC. It specifies CASSGERQGDYEQYF.

This clone was counted between two and nine times. The genes are TRBV20-1 and TRBJ1-2; D ambiguous. The CDR3 totals 9 residues. CDR1 and CDR2 (germline): DFQATT, SNEGSKA (reference sequence). The CDR3 sequence is CRAVGGYTF. For the CDR3, the DNA is TGCAGAGCTGTTGGTGGCTACACCTTC.

The V call is TRBV27, the J call TRBJ1-2; D not certain. The CDR3 length is 13 residues. Trimming cost V 4 bases and J 4 bases, with 10 bases left between them. The germline gives CDR1 MNHEY, CDR2 SMNVEV (reference sequence). CDR3 loop: CASSSLGSYGYTF. In DNA form, the CDR3 reads TGTGCCAGCAGTTCCCTCGGCAGCTATGGCTACACCTTC.

As DNA, the CDR3 is TGTGCCACCAGCAGAGATCCCTCGGGGGATACGCAGTATTTT. Translated: CATSRDPSGDTQYF. The chain is built from TRBV15 and TRBJ2-3; TRBD2 might be the D (5 bases). With 0 bases removed from V and 6 bases from J, the gap between germline ends came to 10 bases. This CDR3 spans 14 amino acids. The V gene's germline CDR1 is LNHNV and CDR2 YYDKDF (reference sequence).